The 20 T cell receptor beta chains below all came from one sample that was sequenced in a study of preoperative IRX-2 immunotherapy in early breast cancer. The repertoire was sequenced with immunoSEQ multiplex PCR; TCRdb's copy has only in-frame clones and lacks some. The table shows 39,000 or so clones, with approximately 80% occurring only once. The sample's treatment: preoperative locoregional IRX-2 cytokine immunotherapy. The material sequenced was tumor tissue, taken after IRX-2 immunotherapy. These receptors were taken from a human donor with breast cancer.

This clone was counted a few times. The chain links TRBV7-8 to TRBJ2-3, with D perhaps matching TRBD2 (5 bases). The V gene's germline CDR1 is SGHVS and CDR2 FQNEAQ. V was pared by 5 bases and J by 3 bases, with 18 bases between. The CDR3 consists of 16 residues. This CDR3 is CASSLSGLGETDTQYF. For the CDR3, the DNA is TGTGCCAGCAGCCTTTCCGGACTTGGGGAAACAGATACGCAGTATTTT.

V is TRBV6-7 and J is TRBJ2-7; the match to TRBD2 covers 8 bases. TRBV6-7 is recorded as an ORF, its role being uncertain. The CDR3 totals 14 residues. The junction had 9 bases not matched to a gene; V was cut back by 7 bases and J by 4 bases. The CDR3 region is CASNRAGVVYEQYF. Here the CDR3 DNA reads TGTGCCAGCAACAGAGCGGGAGTAGTTTACGAGCAGTACTTC.

This sequence joins TRBV11-3 and TRBJ2-1; 9 bases fit TRBD2. Germline values: CDR1 SGHNT, CDR2 YENEEA. V was clipped by 4 bases and J by 7 bases; unmatched bases: 8. CDR3 length: 15 amino acids. CDR3 loop: CASSSRGGVGNEQFF. In DNA form, the CDR3 reads TGTGCCAGCAGCTCCCGCGGGGGGGTCGGGAATGAGCAGTTCTTC.

This clone appeared once. The chain's CDR3 is CASSMQENYGYTF. The CDR3 DNA is TGTGCCAGTAGTATGCAGGAGAACTATGGCTACACCTTC. The chain links TRBV19 to TRBJ1-2; D ambiguous. Between the trimmed V and J ends, which lost 3 bases and 2 bases, there was a span of 7 bases. Germline V gene lookup returns CDR1 LNHDA and CDR2 SQIVND (reference sequence). This CDR3 has 13 amino acids.

This chain links TRBV30 with TRBJ1-2; the match to TRBD1 covers 8 bases. In germline, CDR1 is GTSNPN, CDR2 SVGIG (reference sequence). V was pared by 3 bases and J by 6 bases, with 6 bases of the junction left unmatched. The CDR3 is 13 amino acids. The CDR3 loop reads CAWRDQGANGYTF. The CDR3 region has the DNA TGTGCCTGGAGGGACCAGGGGGCCAATGGCTACACCTTC.

CDR3 coding DNA: TGTGCCAGCAGCGCGGCGGGGAGGATTGGGTACGAGCAGTACTTC. This codes for CASSAAGRIGYEQYF. The rearrangement joins TRBV25-1 to TRBJ2-7, with D maybe TRBD2 (6 bases). The germline V gene encodes CDR1 MGHDK and CDR2 SYGVNS. V shed 6 bases and J shed 4 bases, with 19 bases lying between them. The CDR3 is 15 residues long.

The rearrangement links TRBV5-8 to TRBJ2-7; possible D gene TRBD1, 5 bases. The germline CDR1 and CDR2 sequences are SGHTS and YDEGEE. The CDR3 is 13 amino acids. Trimming shortened V by 4 bases and J by 2 bases, and 10 bases separated the two germline ends. The CDR3 DNA follows: TGTGCCAGCAGCGCCGACAGAGCCTACGAGCAGTACTTC. It yields the protein CASSADRAYEQYF.

The chain combines TRBV14 with TRBJ2-7, with a tentative D call TRBD1 (5 bases). Germline CDR1 SGHDN, CDR2 FVKESK. The germline V and J ends were trimmed by 3 bases and 5 bases, with 17 bases remaining between them. The CDR3 contains 15 residues. The CDR3 sequence: CASSHLSDQGNEQYF. The CDR3, as DNA: TGTGCCAGCAGCCACCTTTCGGACCAGGGAAACGAGCAGTACTTC.

The chain couples TRBV19 to TRBJ1-1, with D possibly matching TRBD1 (5 bases). The V gene lost 7 bases and the J gene lost 0 bases, with 12 bases spanning the gap. Germline-derived CDR1 and CDR2 are LNHDA and SQIVND (reference sequence). This CDR3 region has 14 residues. CDR3 sequence: CASTPTGMNTEAFF. In DNA form, the CDR3 reads TGTGCCAGTACCCCAACAGGTATGAACACTGAAGCTTTCTTT.

J is TRBJ2-3 and V is TRBV7-1; D perhaps matches TRBD2 (6 bases). TRBV7-1 is classed as an ORF, of uncertain function. The CDR3 loop spans 15 amino acids. The germline V and J ends were trimmed by 5 bases and 0 bases, with 12 bases remaining between them. In DNA, the CDR3 is TGTGCCAGCAGCCCGAGGGACTCTAGCACAGATACGCAGTATTTT. Translation: CASSPRDSSTDTQYF.

The gene calls are TRBV6-8 and TRBJ2-7; D unresolved. V was clipped by 0 bases and J by 2 bases, with 5 bases between them. Germline CDR1 and CDR2: MNHGY and SAAAGT. The CDR3 length is 13 residues. This CDR3 reads CASSYSTPYEQYF. CDR3 bases: TGTGCCAGCAGTTACTCGACCCCCTACGAGCAGTACTTC.

The V and J genes are TRBV10-1 and TRBJ2-7; D remains unclear. The CDR3 spans 14 residues. The germline V and J ends were trimmed by 0 bases and 5 bases, with 11 bases remaining between them. Germline V gene data show CDR1 as WNHNN and CDR2 as SYGVQD (reference sequence). This CDR3 is CASSESSSLDEQYF. In nucleotides, the CDR3 is TGCGCCAGCAGTGAGTCGAGTAGCCTCGACGAGCAGTACTTC.

The gene calls are TRBV6-8 and TRBJ1-5, with TRBD1 as a possible D gene (6 bases). This CDR3 spans 12 amino acids. CDR1 and CDR2 from the germline V gene are MNHGY and SAAAGT. V was cut by 2 bases and J by 15 bases, with 14 bases left in between. The CDR3 reads CASSYGGGGWHF. DNA of the CDR3: TGTGCCAGCAGTTACGGGGGAGGGGGGTGGCATTTT.

V gene TRBV18 combines with J gene TRBJ1-2, with a possible D match to TRBD1 (5 bases). The CDR3 is made up of 13 amino acids. Trimming took off 4 bases at V and 3 bases at J, with 9 bases between the two ends. Germline V gives CDR1 KGHSH, CDR2 LQKENI. CDR3 sequence (DNA): TGTGCCAGCTCACAAGAGGGGTACTATGGCTACACCTTC. Protein: CASSQEGYYGYTF.

The genes are TRBV11-3 and TRBJ2-5; TRBD1 might be the D (6 bases). V was clipped by 0 bases and J by 6 bases, with 26 bases between them. The CDR3 loop spans 19 amino acids. Looked up from germline, CDR1 is SGHNT and CDR2 is YENEEA. CDR3 loop: CASSLDNLGLTGLQKTQYF. CDR3 sequence (DNA): TGTGCCAGCAGCTTAGATAATTTGGGGCTGACAGGACTTCAGAAGACCCAGTACTTC.

The V gene is TRBV5-1, the J gene TRBJ1-2; D is uncertain. The ends were cut back, 0 bases at V and 6 bases at J, with 21 bases in the middle. The CDR3 contains 17 residues. The germline CDR1 and CDR2 sequences are SGHRS and YFSETQ. This CDR3 is CASSLVSRASRPDGYTF. In DNA, the CDR3 is TGCGCCAGCAGCTTGGTTAGTCGGGCTTCACGGCCCGATGGCTACACCTTC.

The chain employs TRBV30 and TRBJ2-2; 12 nucleotides align to TRBD2. The CDR3 is made up of 15 amino acids. The germline CDR1 and CDR2 sequences are GTSNPN and SVGIG (reference sequence). The V and J ends lost 1 base and 7 bases, in that order; junction bases with no gene match: 4. The CDR3 bases are TGTGCCTGGAGTGGACTAGCGGGAGACGGCGGGGAGCTGTTTTTT. Its protein product is CAWSGLAGDGGELFF.

The chain combines TRBV18 with TRBJ2-1, with a tentative D call TRBD2 (6 bases). The CDR3 covers 16 residues. V shed 0 bases and J shed 5 bases, with 14 bases lying between them. Per germline, CDR1 KGHSH and CDR2 LQKENI. This CDR3 reads CASSPPGGRGNNEQFF. CDR3 nucleotide sequence: TGTGCCAGCTCACCACCCGGCGGACGCGGGAACAATGAGCAGTTCTTC.

This rearrangement joins TRBV27 to TRBJ2-1, with D perhaps TRBD1 or TRBD2 (6 bases each). Trimming pared 6 bases from V and 3 bases from J, leaving 12 bases between. The CDR3 is 14 residues long. Germline V CDR1 and CDR2: MNHEY, SMNVEV (reference sequence). The CDR3 region is CASRYGGDYNEQFF. The CDR3 bases are TGTGCCAGCAGGTACGGGGGCGACTACAATGAGCAGTTCTTC.

The chain employs TRBV28 and TRBJ1-4; a possible D gene is TRBD1 (5 bases). The CDR3 contains 14 residues. Looked up from germline, CDR1 is MDHEN and CDR2 is SYDVKM. V shed 7 bases and J shed 11 bases, with 20 bases lying between them. Written as DNA, the CDR3 is TGTGCCAGCACCCTGGGGGGGGGAATGAAGAAACTGTTTTTT. Its translation is CASTLGGGMKKLFF.